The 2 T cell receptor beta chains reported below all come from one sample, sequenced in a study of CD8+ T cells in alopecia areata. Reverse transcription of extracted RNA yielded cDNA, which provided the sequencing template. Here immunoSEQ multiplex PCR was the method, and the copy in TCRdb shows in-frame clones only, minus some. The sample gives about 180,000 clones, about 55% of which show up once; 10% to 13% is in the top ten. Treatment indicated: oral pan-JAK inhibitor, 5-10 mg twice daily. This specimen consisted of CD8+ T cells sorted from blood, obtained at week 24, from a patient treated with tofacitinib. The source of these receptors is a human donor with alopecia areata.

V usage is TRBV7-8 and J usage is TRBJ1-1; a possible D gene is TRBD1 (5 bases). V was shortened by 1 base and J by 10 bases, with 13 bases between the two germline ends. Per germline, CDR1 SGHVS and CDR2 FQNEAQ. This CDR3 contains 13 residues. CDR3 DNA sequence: TGTGCCAGCAGCTTAGGGGGGGTGGTAGGAGCTTTCTTT. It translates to CASSLGGVVGAFF. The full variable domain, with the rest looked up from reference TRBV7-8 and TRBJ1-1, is GAGVSQSPRYKVAKRGQDVALRCDPISGHVSLFWYQQALGQGPEFLTYFQNEAQLDKSGLPSDRFFAERPEGSVSTLKIQRTQQEDSAVYLCASSLGGVVGAFFGQGTRLTVV.

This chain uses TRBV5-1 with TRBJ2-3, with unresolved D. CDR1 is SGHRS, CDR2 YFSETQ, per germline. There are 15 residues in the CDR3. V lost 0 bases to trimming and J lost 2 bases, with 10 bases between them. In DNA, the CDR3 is TGCGCCAGCAGCTTGGGGGCGCATACCACAGATACGCAGTATTTT. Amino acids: CASSLGAHTTDTQYF.